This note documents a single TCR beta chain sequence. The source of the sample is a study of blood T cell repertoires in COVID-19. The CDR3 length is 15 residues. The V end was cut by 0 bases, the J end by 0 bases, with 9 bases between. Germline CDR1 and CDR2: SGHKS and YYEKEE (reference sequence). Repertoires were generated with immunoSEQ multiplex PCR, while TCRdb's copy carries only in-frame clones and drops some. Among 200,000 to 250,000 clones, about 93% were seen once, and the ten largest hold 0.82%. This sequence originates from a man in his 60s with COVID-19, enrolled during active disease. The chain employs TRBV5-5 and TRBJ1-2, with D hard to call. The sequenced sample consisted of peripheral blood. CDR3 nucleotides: TGTGCCAGCAGCTTGGGCACAGTCGCTAACTATGGCTACACCTTC. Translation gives CASSLGTVANYGYTF. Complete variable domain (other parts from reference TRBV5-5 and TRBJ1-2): DAGVTQSPTHLIKTRGQQVTLRCSPISGHKSVSWYQQVLGQGPQFIFQYYEKEERGRGNFPDRFSARQFPNYSSELNVNALLLGDSALYLCASSLGTVANYGYTFGSGTRLTVV.